This T cell receptor beta chain is from a study of CD8+ T cells in alopecia areata. Following extraction, RNA underwent reverse transcription to cDNA, which served as the sequencing template. Clones were read by immunoSEQ multiplex PCR, and TCRdb kept only the in-frame ones, dropping some. The table lists 150,000 to 200,000 clones, roughly 50% of them singletons. Researchers picked out CD4+ and CD8+ T cells from PBMCs by sorting. The V and J ends lost 3 bases and 6 bases, in that order; junction bases with no gene match: 4. Germline loops: CDR1 SQVTM, CDR2 ANQGSEA. CDR3 length equals 12 residues. This receptor was obtained from a human donor in good health. The sequenced material came from CD4+ T cells sorted from blood. V gene TRBV29-1 combines with J gene TRBJ2-7; 8 bases are shared with TRBD1. The CDR3 DNA reads TGCAGCGTTGATTCAGGGGGCGGCGAGCAGTACTTC. Its translation: CSVDSGGGEQYF.